The 18 T cell receptor beta chains in this list originate from one sample, sequenced in a study of blood T cells in healthy people across ages. Primed by a sample-barcoded 5' primer and a J-beta primer mix, a second PCR proceeded for 7 to 11 cycles. TCRdb fed the 5' RACE reads into MiXCR, producing one record per CDR3 protein. The data show 600,000 to 1,000,000 distinct CDR3 sequences, about 62% seen once. The sequencing sample was made of blood. The receptors were gathered from a man aged 30 to 45 in good health.

This clonotype occurred many times. This chain joins TRBV7-9 and TRBJ2-7; D may be TRBD2 (5 bases). Trimming removed 5 bases from V and 4 bases from J, with 9 bases in between. CDR3 length: 12 amino acids. Germline values: CDR1 SEHNR, CDR2 FQNEAQ (reference sequence). The CDR3 DNA sequence: TGTGCCAGCAGCACCACGGGATACGAGCAGTACTTC. This translates into CASSTTGYEQYF.

The rearrangement joins TRBV5-1 to TRBJ2-4; TRBD1 is a possible D gene (6 bases). Germline V gives CDR1 SGHRS, CDR2 YFSETQ. This CDR3 is built from 12 residues. V gave up 3 bases and J gave up 13 bases, with 14 bases separating them. The CDR3 is CASSYLLGQQYF. CDR3 sequence (DNA): TGCGCCAGCAGCTATCTGTTGGGACAACAGTACTTC. Full variable domain (outside the CDR3, taken from reference TRBV5-1 and TRBJ2-4): KAGVTQTPRYLIKTRGQQVTLSCSPISGHRSVSWYQQTPGQGLQFLFEYFSETQRNKGNFPGRFSGRQFSNSRSEMNVSTLELGDSALYLCASSYLLGQQYFGAGTRLSVL.

The CDR3 nucleotides are TGTGCCAGCAGTGCAATAGGGATGGCGGAGACCCAGTACTTC. It yields the protein CASSAIGMAETQYF. The chain carries TRBV12-3 or TRBV12-4 and TRBJ2-5; D uncertain. The CDR3 totals 14 residues. V was trimmed by 5 bases and J by 5 bases, leaving 15 bases between them.

This clonotype came up many times. The rearrangement joins TRBV27 to TRBJ2-7, with D uncertain. The CDR3 loop spans 10 amino acids. Germline CDR1 MNHEY, CDR2 SMNVEV (reference sequence). Trimming removed 8 bases from V and 9 bases from J, with 11 bases in between. The CDR3 nucleotides are TGTGCCAGCGGTGACATCCGGCAGTACTTC. This sequence encodes CASGDIRQYF.

The CDR3 region has the DNA TGCAGCGTTGGAGGAGAAGGCGGGGAAAAACTGTTTTTT. Encoded protein: CSVGGEGGEKLFF. This chain joins TRBV29-1 and TRBJ1-4; D gene uncertain. The germline CDR1 and CDR2 sequences are SQVTM and ANQGSEA. V was cut by 4 bases and J by 8 bases, with 14 bases left in between. This CDR3 is 13 amino acids long.

This clonotype was seen repeatedly, ten times or more. This sequence joins TRBV10-3 and TRBJ2-1; D gene ambiguous. The CDR3 runs to 13 residues. Trimming shortened V by 4 bases and J by 4 bases, and 8 bases separated the two germline ends. From germline, CDR1 is ENHRY and CDR2 SYGVKD. Here the CDR3 reads CAISGDEYNEQFF. CDR3 DNA sequence: TGTGCCATCAGTGGTGATGAGTACAATGAGCAGTTCTTC.

The chain carries TRBV3-1 and TRBJ1-2; weak D call: TRBD1 (5 bases). The CDR3 contains 14 residues. CDR1 is LGHDT, CDR2 YNNKEL, per germline (reference sequence). V gave up 1 base and J gave up 5 bases, with 11 bases separating them. The CDR3 spells CASSQVDSSYGYTF. The CDR3 DNA follows: TGTGCCAGCAGCCAAGTTGACAGCTCTTATGGCTACACCTTC.

The rearrangement uses TRBV20-1 and TRBJ2-5; D might be TRBD2 (5 bases). Germline V gives CDR1 DFQATT, CDR2 SNEGSKA (reference sequence). Trimming stripped 3 bases from V and 11 bases from J, with 22 bases between. CDR3 length: 14 residues. CDR3 in amino acids: CSASLPSARDEQYF. The CDR3 nucleotides are TGCAGTGCTAGTTTGCCTTCAGCGAGGGATGAGCAGTACTTC.

This sequence joins TRBV29-1 and TRBJ2-7; D unclear. This CDR3 has 11 residues. Germline-derived CDR1 and CDR2 are SQVTM and ANQGSEA. V lost 3 bases and J lost 2, with 5 bases in between. This chain's CDR3 is CSVDSAYEQYF. In DNA form, the CDR3 reads TGCAGCGTTGATTCGGCCTACGAGCAGTACTTC.

The V and J genes are TRBV6-5 and TRBJ1-2; D is ambiguous. This CDR3 spans 12 amino acids. Between the trimmed V and J ends, which lost 0 bases and 10 bases, there was a span of 9 bases. The germline V gene encodes CDR1 MNHEY and CDR2 SVGAGI. The CDR3 sequence: CASSYSRVVYTF. For the CDR3, the DNA is TGTGCCAGCAGTTACTCGAGAGTAGTCTACACCTTC.

This chain joins TRBV10-3 and TRBJ2-3, with 11 bases fitting TRBD2. CDR1 and CDR2 from the germline V gene are ENHRY and SYGVKD. Trimming cost V 11 bases and J 4 bases; bases outside gene matches: 14. The CDR3 has 16 residues. As DNA, the CDR3 is TGTGCCGTAAGAACCAGACTAGCGGGGAACCCAGATACGCAGTATTTT. It specifies CAVRTRLAGNPDTQYF.

This clonotype has a handful of counts. The gene calls are TRBV29-1 and TRBJ2-3; D ambiguous. From germline, CDR1 is SQVTM and CDR2 ANQGSEA. The CDR3 covers 13 residues. V was shortened by 4 bases and J by 2 bases, with 10 bases between the two germline ends. The DNA of the CDR3 is TGCAGCGTTGGACGGCTCGACACAGATACGCAGTATTTT. Translating gives CSVGRLDTDTQYF.

V usage is TRBV2 and J usage is TRBJ2-7, with D possibly matching TRBD2 (5 bases). The DNA matches TRBJ2-5 better at its end, which makes the J call doubtful. Germline loops: CDR1 SNHLY, CDR2 FYNNEI. CDR3 size: 14 residues. The CDR3 bases are TGTGCCAGCAGTGAACAGGCGGGCGTAGGGACCCAGTACTTC. Protein sequence: CASSEQAGVGTQYF.

V is TRBV7-2 and J is TRBJ2-1; the match to TRBD2 covers 8 bases. The trim removed 5 bases at V and 14 bases at J, leaving 8 bases unmatched. CDR3 length equals 12 residues. Germline V gene data show CDR1 as SGHTA and CDR2 as FQGNSA. CDR3 residues: CASSLHSLAEFF. CDR3 DNA sequence: TGTGCCAGCAGCCTACATTCACTAGCGGAGTTCTTC. The full variable domain, in which reference TRBV7-2 and TRBJ2-1 provide the parts outside the CDR3, is GAGVSQSPSNKVTEKGKDVELRCDPISGHTALYWYRQSLGQGLEFLIYFQGNSAPDKSGLPSDRFSAERTGGSVSTLTIQRTQQEDSAVYLCASSLHSLAEFFGPGTRLTVL.

The chain carries TRBV5-1 and TRBJ2-3; D is possibly TRBD1 (5 bases). Trimming left V 8 bases short and J 0 bases short, with 13 bases between. Germline V gives CDR1 SGHRS, CDR2 YFSETQ. CDR3 size: 14 residues. CDR3 sequence: CASNRQGSTDTQYF. CDR3 in DNA: TGCGCCAGTAACCGGCAGGGCAGCACAGATACGCAGTATTTT.

This clonotype was picked up a small number of times. J is TRBJ2-3 and V is TRBV27; 10 nucleotides line up with TRBD2. This CDR3 has 16 residues. The V gene end was trimmed by 1 base and the J gene end by 1 base; junction bases not matched to a gene: 2. Germline CDR1 and CDR2: MNHEY and SMNVEV (reference sequence). The DNA for the CDR3 is TGTGCCAGCAGTTTATTGAGCGGGAGGGGCACAGATACGCAGTATTTT. This gives the protein CASSLLSGRGTDTQYF.

This clonotype was counted between two and nine times. The chain has TRBV4-3 and TRBJ2-4, with a weak D call TRBD2 (5 bases). The J call may be in error: the DNA end matches TRBJ2-7 better. Per germline, CDR1 LGHNA and CDR2 YSLEER. This CDR3 comprises 13 residues. The CDR3 region is CASSQDRGNEQYF. The CDR3 nucleotides read TGCGCCAGCAGCCAAGATCGAGGGAACGAGCAGTACTTC.

This clonotype was seen only a few times. The CDR3 DNA is TGTGCCACCAGGGCGGGCTCCTACAATGAGCAGTTCTTC. Amino acid sequence: CATRAGSYNEQFF. V usage is TRBV24-1 and J usage is TRBJ2-1; D perhaps matches TRBD2 (5 bases). V was cut by 7 bases and J by 0 bases, with 6 bases left in between. Germline V lookup: CDR1 KGHDR, CDR2 SFDVKD. The CDR3 has 13 amino acids.